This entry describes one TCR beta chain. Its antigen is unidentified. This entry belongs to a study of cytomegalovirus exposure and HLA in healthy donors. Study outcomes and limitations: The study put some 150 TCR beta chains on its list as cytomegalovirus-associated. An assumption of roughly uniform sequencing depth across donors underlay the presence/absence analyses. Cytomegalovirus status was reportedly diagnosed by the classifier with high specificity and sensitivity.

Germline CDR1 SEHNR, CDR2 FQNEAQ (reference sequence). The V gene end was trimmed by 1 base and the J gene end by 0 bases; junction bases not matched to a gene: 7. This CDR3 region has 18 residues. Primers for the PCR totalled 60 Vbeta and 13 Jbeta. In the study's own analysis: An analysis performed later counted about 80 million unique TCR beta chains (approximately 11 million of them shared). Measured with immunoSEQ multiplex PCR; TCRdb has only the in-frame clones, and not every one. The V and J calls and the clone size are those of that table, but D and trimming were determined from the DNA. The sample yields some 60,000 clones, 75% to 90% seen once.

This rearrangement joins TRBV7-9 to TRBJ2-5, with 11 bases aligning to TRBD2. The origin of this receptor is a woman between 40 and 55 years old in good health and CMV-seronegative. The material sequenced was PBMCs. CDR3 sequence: CASSLETSGALYQETQYF. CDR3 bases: TGTGCCAGCAGCTTAGAGACTAGCGGGGCCCTGTACCAAGAGACCCAGTACTTC.